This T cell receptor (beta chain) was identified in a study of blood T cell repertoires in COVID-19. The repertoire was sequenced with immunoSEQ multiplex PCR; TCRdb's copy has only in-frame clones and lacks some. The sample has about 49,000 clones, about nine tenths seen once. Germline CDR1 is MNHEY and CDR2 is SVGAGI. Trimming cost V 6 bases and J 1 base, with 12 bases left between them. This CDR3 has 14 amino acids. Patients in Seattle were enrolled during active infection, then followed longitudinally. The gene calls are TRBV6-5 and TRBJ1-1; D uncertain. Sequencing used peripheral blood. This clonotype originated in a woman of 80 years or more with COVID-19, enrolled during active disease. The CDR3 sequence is CASRRIAGNTEAFF. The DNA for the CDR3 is TGTGCCAGCAGGCGAATCGCGGGGAACACTGAAGCTTTCTTT.